Below are 4 T cell receptor beta chains sequenced from a single sample in a study of blood T cell repertoires in COVID-19. Here immunoSEQ multiplex PCR was the method, and the copy in TCRdb shows in-frame clones only, minus some. The repertoire consists of 150,000 or so clones, with 75% to 90% occurring once and the leading ten covering less than 3.5%. Sequences were obtained from peripheral blood. The source is an older woman with acute or convalescent COVID-19.

J is TRBJ2-6 and V is TRBV9; 7 positions match TRBD1. Germline V gene lookup returns CDR1 SGDLS and CDR2 YYNGEE. The CDR3 has 18 amino acids. The V gene end was trimmed by 0 bases and the J gene end by 0 bases; junction bases not matched to a gene: 6. As DNA, the CDR3 is TGTGCCAGCAGCGTAGCCGCGGACAGGTACTCTGGGGCCAACGTCCTGACTTTC. Translated: CASSVAADRYSGANVLTF.

The rearrangement uses TRBV5-1 and TRBJ1-6; TRBD1 agrees at 11 bases. The CDR3 covers 15 residues. CDR1 is SGHRS and CDR2 is YFSETQ in the germline V gene. Germline trimming cut 0 bases from V and 9 bases from J; bases unmatched to any gene: 2. The CDR3 DNA sequence: TGCGCCAGCAGCTTGGAGGGGACAGGGGGTTCACCCCTCCACTTT. Translating gives CASSLEGTGGSPLHF.

The CDR3 nucleotides are TGTGCCAGCAGCTTAGATCAGTTAAACAATGAGCAGTTCTTC. It encodes CASSLDQLNNEQFF. The rearrangement uses TRBV7-2 and TRBJ2-1; no clear D gene. V lost 1 base, J lost 5 bases, and 9 bases lay in between. Germline CDR1 SGHTA, CDR2 FQGNSA. CDR3 length equals 14 residues.

This clone occurred a few times. The chain carries TRBV30 and TRBJ1-3; D is undetermined. Trimming removed 4 bases from V and 4 bases from J, with 20 bases in between. Looked up from germline, CDR1 is GTSNPN and CDR2 is SVGIG (reference sequence). This CDR3 spans 16 amino acids. CDR3 protein: CAWTRSNGMRGNTIYF. The CDR3 DNA sequence: TGTGCCTGGACCCGTAGCAATGGTATGCGGGGAAACACCATATATTTT.